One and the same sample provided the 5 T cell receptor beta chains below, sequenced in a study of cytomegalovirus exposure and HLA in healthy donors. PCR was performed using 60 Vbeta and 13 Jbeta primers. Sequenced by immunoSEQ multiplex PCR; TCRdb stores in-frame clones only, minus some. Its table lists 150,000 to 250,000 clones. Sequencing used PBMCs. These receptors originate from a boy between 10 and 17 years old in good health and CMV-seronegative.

CDR3 bases: TGTGCCAGCAGCTTAGAAGCGGGGGCTAATGAAAAACTGTTTTTT. Translation gives CASSLEAGANEKLFF. The V call is TRBV13, the J call TRBJ1-4; weak D call: TRBD1 (5 bases). CDR3 length equals 15 residues. Trimming left V 1 base short and J 3 bases short, with 9 bases between. Germline assignment: CDR1 PRHDT and CDR2 FYEKMQ (reference sequence).

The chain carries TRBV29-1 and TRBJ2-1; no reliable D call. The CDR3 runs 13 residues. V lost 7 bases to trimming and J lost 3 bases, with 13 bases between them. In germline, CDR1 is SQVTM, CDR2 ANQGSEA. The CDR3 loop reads CSASRLVYNEQFF. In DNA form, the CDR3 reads TGCAGCGCCAGTCGACTTGTCTACAATGAGCAGTTCTTC.

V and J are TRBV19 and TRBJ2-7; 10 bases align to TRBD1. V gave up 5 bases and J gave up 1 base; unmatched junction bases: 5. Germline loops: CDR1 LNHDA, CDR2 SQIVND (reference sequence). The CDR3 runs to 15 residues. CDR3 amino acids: CASSPDRGRSYEQYF. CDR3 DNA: TGTGCCAGTAGTCCAGACAGGGGGCGATCCTACGAGCAGTACTTC.

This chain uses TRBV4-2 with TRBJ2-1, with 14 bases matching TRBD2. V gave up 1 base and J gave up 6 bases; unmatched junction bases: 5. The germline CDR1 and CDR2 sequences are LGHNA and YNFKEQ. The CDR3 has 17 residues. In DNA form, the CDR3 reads TGTGCCAGCAGCCAAGGGACGACTAGCGGGGGGGTCAATGAGCAGTTCTTC. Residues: CASSQGTTSGGVNEQFF.

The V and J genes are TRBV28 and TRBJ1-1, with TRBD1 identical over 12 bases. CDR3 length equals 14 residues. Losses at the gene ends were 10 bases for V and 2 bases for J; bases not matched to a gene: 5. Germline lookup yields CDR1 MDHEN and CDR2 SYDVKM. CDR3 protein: CATGQGAYNTEAFF. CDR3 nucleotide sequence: TGTGCCACGGGACAGGGGGCGTATAACACTGAAGCTTTCTTT.